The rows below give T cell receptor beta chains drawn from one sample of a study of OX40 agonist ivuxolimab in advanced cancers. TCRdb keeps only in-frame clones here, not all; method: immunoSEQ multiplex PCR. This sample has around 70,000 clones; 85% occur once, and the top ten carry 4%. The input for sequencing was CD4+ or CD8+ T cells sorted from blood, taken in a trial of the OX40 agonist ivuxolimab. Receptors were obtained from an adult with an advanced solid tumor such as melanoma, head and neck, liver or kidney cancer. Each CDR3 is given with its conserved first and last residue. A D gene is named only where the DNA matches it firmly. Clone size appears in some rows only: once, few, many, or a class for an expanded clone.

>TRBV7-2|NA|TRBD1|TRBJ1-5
CASSSQGALSNQPQHF
TGTGCCAGCAGCTCACAGGGGGCATTGAGCAATCAGCCCCAGCATTTT
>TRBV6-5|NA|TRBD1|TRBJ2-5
CASSFTDRVSGETQYF
TGTGCCAGCAGTTTCACGGACAGGGTATCGGGGGAGACCCAGTACTTC
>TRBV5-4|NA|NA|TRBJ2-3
CASSRGVVRADTQYF
TGTGCCAGCAGCCGAGGAGTGGTCAGGGCAGATACGCAGTATTTT
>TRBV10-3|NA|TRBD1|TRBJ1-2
CAITQGVNYGYTF
TGTGCCATTACTCAGGGGGTTAACTATGGCTACACCTTC
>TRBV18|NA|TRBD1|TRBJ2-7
CASSPWQGAYEQYF
TGTGCCAGCTCCCCCTGGCAGGGGGCCTACGAGCAGTACTTC
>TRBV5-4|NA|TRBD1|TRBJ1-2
CASSLVTGGGYGYTF
TGTGCCAGCAGCTTGGTAACAGGGGGAGGCTATGGCTACACCTTC
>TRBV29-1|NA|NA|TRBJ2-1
CSVQGRSYNEQFF
TGCAGCGTGCAAGGACGATCCTACAATGAGCAGTTCTTC
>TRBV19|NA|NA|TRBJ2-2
CASTHTVTGELFF
TGTGCCAGTACCCACACCGTAACCGGGGAGCTGTTTTTT
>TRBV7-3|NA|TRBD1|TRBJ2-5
CASSRRGTGQETQYF
TGTGCCAGCAGCCGCCGGGGGACAGGCCAAGAGACCCAGTACTTC
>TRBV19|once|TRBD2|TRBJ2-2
CASSSGGGPGELFF
TGTGCCAGTAGTTCTGGCGGGGGTCCTGGGGAGCTGTTTTTT
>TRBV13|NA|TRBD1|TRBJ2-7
CASSLGDRGYEQYF
TGTGCCAGCAGCTTAGGGGACAGGGGGTACGAGCAGTACTTC
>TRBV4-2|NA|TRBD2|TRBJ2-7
CASSQGAGGPYEQYF
TGTGCCAGCAGCCAAGGGGCGGGGGGGCCCTACGAGCAGTACTTC
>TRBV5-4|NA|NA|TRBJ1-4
CASSFDRSAANEKLFF
TGTGCCAGCAGCTTTGACAGGAGTGCAGCTAATGAAAAACTGTTTTTT
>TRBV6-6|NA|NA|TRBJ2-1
CASSYSAWGSSEQFF
TGTGCCAGCAGTTACTCCGCTTGGGGTTCCAGTGAGCAGTTCTTC
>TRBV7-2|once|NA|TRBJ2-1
CASSLMTGYNEQFF
TGTGCCAGCAGCTTAATGACGGGGTACAATGAGCAGTTCTTC
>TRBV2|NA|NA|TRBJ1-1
CASSGNLNTEAFF
TGTGCCAGCAGCGGGAATCTGAACACTGAAGCTTTCTTT
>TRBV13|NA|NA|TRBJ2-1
CASSARQGYNEQFF
TGTGCCAGCAGCGCCCGTCAGGGGTACAATGAGCAGTTCTTC
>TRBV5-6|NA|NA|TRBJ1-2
CASSRSGPYGYTF
TGTGCCAGCAGCCGGTCAGGTCCATATGGCTACACCTTC
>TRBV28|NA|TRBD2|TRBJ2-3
CASSFPTGGITDTQYF
TGTGCCAGCAGTTTCCCCACCGGGGGGATCACAGATACGCAGTATTTT
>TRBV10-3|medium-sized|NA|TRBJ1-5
CAIGTDSNQPQHF
TGTGCCATCGGCACCGATAGCAATCAGCCCCAGCATTTT
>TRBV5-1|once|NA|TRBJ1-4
CASSSTGNPNEKLFF
TGCGCCAGCAGCTCTACGGGGAACCCTAATGAAAAACTGTTTTTT
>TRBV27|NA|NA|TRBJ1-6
CASSLAGRNNSPLHF
TGTGCCAGCAGCCTTGCGGGACGGAATAATTCACCCCTCCACTTT
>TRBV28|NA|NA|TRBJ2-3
CASTSGALRTDTQYF
TGTGCCAGCACCTCCGGGGCCTTGAGGACAGATACGCAGTATTTT
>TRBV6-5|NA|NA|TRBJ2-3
CASSYSEIPDTQYF
TGTGCCAGCAGTTACTCGGAGATCCCAGATACGCAGTATTTT
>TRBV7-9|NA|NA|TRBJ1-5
CASSPQVSNQPQHF
TGTGCCAGCAGCCCACAGGTTAGCAATCAGCCCCAGCATTTT
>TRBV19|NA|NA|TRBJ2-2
CASSILHNTGELFF
TGTGCCAGTAGTATCCTCCATAACACCGGGGAGCTGTTTTTT
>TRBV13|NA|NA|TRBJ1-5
CASSSSQGQSNQPQHF
TGTGCCAGCAGCTCCTCGCAGGGGCAGAGCAATCAGCCCCAGCATTTT
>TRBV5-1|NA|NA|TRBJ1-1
CASSSRENTEAFF
TGCGCCAGCAGCTCCAGGGAGAACACTGAAGCTTTCTTT
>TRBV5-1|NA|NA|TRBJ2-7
CASSPGLIVYEQYF
TGCGCCAGCAGCCCGGGACTGATTGTGTACGAGCAGTACTTC
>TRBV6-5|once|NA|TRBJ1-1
CASSYHRGGTEAFF
TGTGCCAGCAGTTACCACCGGGGGGGAACTGAAGCTTTCTTT
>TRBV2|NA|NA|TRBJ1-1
CASRAENTEAFF
TGTGCCAGCAGGGCAGAGAACACTGAAGCTTTCTTT
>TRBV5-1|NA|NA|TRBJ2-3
CASSLVNRDTQYF
TGCGCCAGCAGCTTGGTCAATCGAGATACGCAGTATTTT
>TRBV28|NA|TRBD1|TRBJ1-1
CASSFRDRNTEAFF
TGTGCCAGCAGTTTCCGGGACAGAAACACTGAAGCTTTCTTT
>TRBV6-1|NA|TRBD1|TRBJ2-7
CASSDRGPYEQYF
TGTGCCAGCAGCGACAGGGGCCCCTACGAGCAGTACTTC
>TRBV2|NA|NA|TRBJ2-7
CASWDVLGEQYF
TGTGCCAGTTGGGACGTGCTCGGAGAGCAGTACTTC
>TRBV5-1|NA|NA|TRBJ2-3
CASSSLAAATDTQYF
TGCGCCAGCAGCTCGCTCGCTGCTGCGACAGATACGCAGTATTTT
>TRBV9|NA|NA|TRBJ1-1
CASSPRQDGFTEAFF
TGTGCCAGCAGCCCTAGACAGGACGGATTCACTGAAGCTTTCTTT
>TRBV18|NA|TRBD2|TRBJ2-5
CASSLGLVGETQYF
TGTGCCAGCTCACTAGGACTAGTCGGAGAGACCCAGTACTTC
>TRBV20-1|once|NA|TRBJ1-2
CSAIETGGYTF
TGCAGTGCTATCGAAACGGGTGGCTACACCTTC
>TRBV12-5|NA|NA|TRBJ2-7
CASGFLTPYEQYF
TGTGCTAGTGGTTTCCTGACTCCTTACGAGCAGTACTTC
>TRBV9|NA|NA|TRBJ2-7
CASSPGPVRTPGEQYF
TGTGCCAGCAGCCCCGGACCCGTAAGGACCCCTGGGGAGCAGTACTTC
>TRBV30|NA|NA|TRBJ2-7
CAWSVRRRLYEQYF
TGTGCCTGGAGTGTACGGCGCCGACTCTACGAGCAGTACTTC
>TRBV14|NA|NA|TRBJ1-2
CASSRDRSYGYTF
TGTGCCAGCAGCCGAGACCGAAGCTATGGCTACACCTTC
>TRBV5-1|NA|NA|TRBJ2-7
CASSEPGRPEQYF
TGCGCCAGCAGCGAGCCCGGTAGGCCCGAGCAGTACTTC
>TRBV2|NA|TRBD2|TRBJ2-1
CASSELAAAGVNEQFF
TGTGCCAGCAGTGAACTAGCGGCGGCTGGAGTCAATGAGCAGTTCTTC
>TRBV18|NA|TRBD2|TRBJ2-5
CASSPRGVLSRETQYF
TGTGCCAGCTCACCCCGGGGGGTGTTAAGTCGAGAGACCCAGTACTTC
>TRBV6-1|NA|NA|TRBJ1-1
CASSEAWGVATEAFF
TGTGCCAGCAGTGAAGCGTGGGGTGTGGCAACTGAAGCTTTCTTT